The 8 T cell receptor beta chains below come from one sample, sequenced in a study of glioma-infiltrating T cells after dendritic cell vaccination. This table comes from immunoSEQ multiplex PCR, and its TCRdb copy is limited to in-frame clones, with some not included. The repertoire has about 38,000 clones, roughly 79% of them found once; the top ten carry approximately 8.3%. Sequenced material: blood, taken before dendritic cell vaccination. The receptors shown here come from a human donor with glioblastoma.

This clone was seen just once. The genes are TRBV30 and TRBJ2-5; 13 positions match TRBD2. The V and J ends lost 1 base and 5 bases, in that order; junction bases with no gene match: 16. The CDR3 is 19 amino acids. Germline V gene data show CDR1 as GTSNPN and CDR2 as SVGIG (reference sequence). The CDR3 sequence is CAWSAYRLAGGPWRETQYF. As DNA, the CDR3 is TGTGCCTGGAGTGCTTATCGACTAGCGGGGGGTCCTTGGAGGGAGACCCAGTACTTC.

The chain employs TRBV18 and TRBJ2-5; 14 nucleotides align to TRBD2. V lost 2 bases and J lost 2; bases outside the gene matches: 1. Germline CDR1 reads KGHSH; CDR2 reads LQKENI. The CDR3 has 16 residues. CDR3: CASSPRLAGGQETQYF. The CDR3 DNA follows: TGTGCCAGCTCACCAAGACTAGCGGGGGGGCAAGAGACCCAGTACTTC.

The rearrangement joins TRBV7-9 to TRBJ2-7; the match to TRBD2 covers 9 bases. Germline CDR1 SEHNR, CDR2 FQNEAQ (reference sequence). The CDR3 spans 14 residues. J was trimmed by 4 bases and V by 5 bases; bases with no gene match: 6. In DNA, the CDR3 is TGTGCCAGCAGCCCAGTTAGCGGGGGTTACGAGCAGTACTTC. Amino acid sequence: CASSPVSGGYEQYF.

CDR3 DNA sequence: TGCGCCAGCAGCCAAACCGTAGGCAGGGGGTCGGGCCAGCCCCAGCATTTT. This sequence encodes CASSQTVGRGSGQPQHF. The chain links TRBV4-3 to TRBJ1-5, with TRBD1 matching 7 bases. The CDR3 length is 17 residues. Germline V lookup: CDR1 LGHNA, CDR2 YSLEER. The V segment lost 2 bases and the J segment 7 bases; nucleotides outside the gene matches: 14.

The chain links TRBV7-8 to TRBJ1-3; no clear D gene. CDR1 and CDR2 from the germline V gene are SGHVS and FQNEAQ. This CDR3 spans 14 amino acids. The V gene lost 6 bases and the J gene lost 2 bases, with 11 bases spanning the gap. Here the CDR3 reads CASSYRGTGNTIYF. In DNA, the CDR3 is TGTGCCAGCAGTTACCGGGGAACTGGAAACACCATATATTTT.

CDR3 loop: CASSPRTSGKNEVRETQYF. CDR3 coding DNA: TGCGCCAGCAGCCCTCGGACTAGCGGGAAGAATGAGGTTCGAGAGACCCAGTACTTC. The rearrangement joins TRBV4-1 to TRBJ2-5; TRBD2 aligns across 12 bases. The junction had 16 bases not matched to a gene; V was cut back by 4 bases and J by 4 bases. The CDR3 totals 19 residues. Germline-derived CDR1 and CDR2 are MGHRA and YSYEKL.

The genes are TRBV4-2 and TRBJ2-5; D possibly corresponds to TRBD1 (6 bases). V was clipped by 3 bases and J by 5 bases, with 10 bases between them. Germline V gives CDR1 LGHNA, CDR2 YNFKEQ. The CDR3 covers 13 residues. The chain's CDR3 is CASSQSRGETQYF. Written as DNA, the CDR3 is TGTGCCAGCAGCCAGTCAAGGGGGGAGACCCAGTACTTC.

This chain joins TRBV10-3 and TRBJ2-7, with TRBD2 identical over 12 bases. CDR3 size: 17 residues. Germline CDR1 reads ENHRY; CDR2 reads SYGVKD. The V and J ends lost 9 bases and 3 bases, in that order; junction bases with no gene match: 15. The CDR3 region is CAIGTSGPNLGGYEQYF. CDR3 coding DNA: TGTGCCATAGGGACTAGCGGGCCAAACCTAGGCGGCTACGAGCAGTACTTC.